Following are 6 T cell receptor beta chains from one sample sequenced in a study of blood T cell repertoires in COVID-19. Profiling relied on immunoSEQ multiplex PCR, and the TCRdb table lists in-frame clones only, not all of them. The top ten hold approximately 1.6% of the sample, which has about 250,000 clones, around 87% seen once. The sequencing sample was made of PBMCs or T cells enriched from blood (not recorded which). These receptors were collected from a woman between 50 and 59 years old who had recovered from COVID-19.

As DNA, the CDR3 is TGTGCCAGCAGTTCGGTTCGGAGGGGCAGTTTGAACACTGAAGCTTTCTTT. This gives the protein CASSSVRRGSLNTEAFF. The chain couples TRBV28 to TRBJ1-1, with a tentative D call TRBD1 (5 bases). The CDR3 length is 17 residues. Between the trimmed V and J ends, which lost 4 bases and 0 bases, there was a span of 18 bases. Germline V lookup: CDR1 MDHEN, CDR2 SYDVKM.

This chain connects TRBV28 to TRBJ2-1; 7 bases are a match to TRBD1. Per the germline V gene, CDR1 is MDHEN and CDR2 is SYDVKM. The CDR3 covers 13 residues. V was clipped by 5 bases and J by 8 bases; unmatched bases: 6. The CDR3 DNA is TGTGCCAGCAGTAAATACAGGGGCGATGAGCAGTTCTTC. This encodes CASSKYRGDEQFF.

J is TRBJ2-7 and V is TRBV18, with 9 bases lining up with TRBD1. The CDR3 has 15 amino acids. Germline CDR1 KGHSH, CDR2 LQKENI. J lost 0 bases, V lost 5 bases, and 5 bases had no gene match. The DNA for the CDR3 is TGTGCCAGCTCAGCCGGGACAGGGATCTCCTACGAGCAGTACTTC. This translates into CASSAGTGISYEQYF.

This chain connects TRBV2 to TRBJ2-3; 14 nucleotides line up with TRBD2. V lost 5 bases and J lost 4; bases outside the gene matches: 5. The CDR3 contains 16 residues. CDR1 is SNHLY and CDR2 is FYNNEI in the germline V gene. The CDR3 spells CASSLGLAGGADTQYF. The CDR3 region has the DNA TGTGCCAGCAGTCTTGGACTAGCGGGAGGCGCAGATACGCAGTATTTT.

The CDR3 coding sequence is TGTGCCAGCAAGGGGAATGGACCTAATTCACCCCTCCACTTT. Its protein product is CASKGNGPNSPLHF. V gene TRBV6-5 combines with J gene TRBJ1-6; a possible D gene is TRBD1 (5 bases). CDR3 length: 14 residues. V lost 7 bases and J 6 bases, leaving 13 bases between the germline ends. The germline gives CDR1 MNHEY, CDR2 SVGAGI.

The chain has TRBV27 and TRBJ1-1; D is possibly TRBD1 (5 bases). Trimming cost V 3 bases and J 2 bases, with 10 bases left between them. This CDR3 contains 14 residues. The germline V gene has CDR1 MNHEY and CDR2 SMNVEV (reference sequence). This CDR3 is CASSFQGGNTEAFF. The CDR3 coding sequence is TGTGCCAGCAGTTTCCAGGGTGGAAACACTGAAGCTTTCTTT.